A selection of T cell receptor beta chains follows, all from one sample in a study of cytomegalovirus exposure and HLA in healthy donors. Assay: immunoSEQ multiplex PCR; the TCRdb copy retains only in-frame clones and omits some. Of 60,000 to 70,000 clones in the sample, about four fifths were seen once. Sequenced input: PBMCs. The receptors originated from a woman aged 25-40 years in good health and CMV-seronegative. The CDR3 runs from the conserved cysteine through the conserved F or W. D genes are given only for firm matches. A row's size may be missing; if present it is once, few, many or a size class.

V gene	clone size	J gene	D gene	CDR3 DNA	CDR3 protein
TRBV30	NA	TRBJ1-1	NA	TGTGCCTGGAGTTACCGGGACATTTGGGCTGAAGCTTTCTTT	CAWSYRDIWAEAFF
TRBV27	NA	TRBJ1-5	NA	TGTGCCAGCAGTTCCGGGAATAATCAGCCCCAGCATTTT	CASSSGNNQPQHF
TRBV7-9	NA	TRBJ1-1	NA	TGTGCCAGCAGCCCATTTCGGGGGGCCAATGAAGGAGCTTTCTTT	CASSPFRGANEGAFF
TRBV10-3	NA	TRBJ1-1	NA	TGTGCCATCAGTGAGGGAGACGGGGAAACTGAAGCTTTCTTT	CAISEGDGETEAFF
TRBV4-1	NA	TRBJ2-7	NA	TGCGCCAGCAGCCTCATCGCGGGGCCAGCGGACGAGCAGTACTTC	CASSLIAGPADEQYF
TRBV9	NA	TRBJ2-7	TRBD2	TGTGCCAGCAGCCCTCGGGGGGAATCCTACGAGCAGTACTTC	CASSPRGESYEQYF
TRBV6-6	NA	TRBJ1-5	NA	TGTGCCAGCAGTTCCCCCGGACAGTTGGGAGATCAGCCCCAGCATTTT	CASSSPGQLGDQPQHF
TRBV28	once	TRBJ1-5	NA	TGTGCCAGCAGTTATTCAGGGGCTTACAATCAGCCCCAGCATTTT	CASSYSGAYNQPQHF
TRBV6-1	NA	TRBJ1-3	TRBD1	TGTGCCAGCAGTAAAGTGACAGGGGGGTCTGGAAACACCATATATTTT	CASSKVTGGSGNTIYF
TRBV29-1	NA	TRBJ2-1	TRBD2	TGCAGCTACGCGGGACTAGCGAGCTACAATGAGCAGTTCTTC	CSYAGLASYNEQFF
TRBV6-4	NA	TRBJ2-3	NA	TGTGCCAGCAGTGACGTGGCGGGAAGCACAGATACGCAGTATTTT	CASSDVAGSTDTQYF
TRBV4-1	NA	TRBJ1-6	TRBD1	TGCGCCAGCAGCCAAGACCGGGACAGCTATAATTCACCCCTCCACTTT	CASSQDRDSYNSPLHF
TRBV30	NA	TRBJ2-5	NA	TGTGCCTGGGGGAGGAGGGGACTGAGATCCCAAGAGACCCAGTACTTC	CAWGRRGLRSQETQYF
TRBV7-9	NA	TRBJ1-5	NA	TGTGCCAGCAGCCCCACAGAGACCCATAGCAATCAGCCCCAGCATTTT	CASSPTETHSNQPQHF
TRBV6-5	once	TRBJ2-5	TRBD1	TGTGCCAGCAGTTACGCAGGGGGCGCAGAGACCCAGTACTTC	CASSYAGGAETQYF
TRBV7-8	NA	TRBJ2-4	TRBD1	TGTGCCAGCACCAGGGGGGCCAAAAACATTCAGTACTTC	CASTRGAKNIQYF
TRBV7-7	NA	TRBJ2-1	TRBD2	TGTGCCAGCAGCCCTACCGGGACTAACTCCTACAATGAGCAGTTCTTC	CASSPTGTNSYNEQFF
TRBV28	NA	TRBJ2-7	TRBD2	TGTGCCAGCAGTTCCCCCCGACTAGCGGGGGACGAGCAGTACTTC	CASSSPRLAGDEQYF
TRBV30	NA	TRBJ2-3	TRBD2	TGTGCCTGGAGTGTTAGGTTGGCTAGCGGGGGGGCAACAGATACGCAGTATTTT	CAWSVRLASGGATDTQYF
TRBV14	NA	TRBJ2-7	TRBD1	TGTGCCAGCAGGACAGGGGCTGTCCCCTACGAGCAGTACTTC	CASRTGAVPYEQYF
TRBV4-1	NA	TRBJ2-2	TRBD1	TGCGCCAGCAGCCCGCCCACGACAGGGGACGGGGAGCTGTTTTTT	CASSPPTTGDGELFF
TRBV4-2	NA	TRBJ1-2	NA	TGTGCCAGCAGCCAAGAGAGACGGGATGGCTACACCTTC	CASSQERRDGYTF
TRBV11-2	NA	TRBJ2-2	TRBD1	TGTGCCAGCAGCGACTCCCCCGGGACAGTTTTCGGGGAGCTGTTTTTT	CASSDSPGTVFGELFF
TRBV7-7	NA	TRBJ2-1	TRBD2	TGTGCCAGCAGCTACCGGGAGGGGAACTACAATGAGCAGTTCTTC	CASSYREGNYNEQFF
TRBV13	few	TRBJ2-3	TRBD2	TGTGCCAGCAGCCCGGCCTGGGGAGGGACTAGCACAGATACGCAGTATTTT	CASSPAWGGTSTDTQYF
TRBV28	NA	TRBJ1-2	TRBD1	TGTGCCACAGGGGGCCTTACTAATGGCTACACCTTC	CATGGLTNGYTF
TRBV30	NA	TRBJ1-5	NA	TGTGCCTGGAGTCGGACGGGAAATCAGCCCCAGCATTTT	CAWSRTGNQPQHF